These 15 T cell receptor beta chains were sequenced from one sample in a study of cytomegalovirus exposure and HLA in healthy donors (dated by TCRdb to 2016 to 2017). Libraries were constructed by the immunoSEQ multiplex PCR assay. A mixture of 60 forward primers for TCR Vbeta segments and 13 reverse primers for TCR Jbeta segments was used in the multiplex PCR. Sourced from immuneACCESS, this table was stored by TCRdb with only in-frame sequences that have V and J called. A share of the clones is absent; for the studies checked, an unresolved V gene accounts for under half, and the remainder has no known explanation. In all, the sample holds some 150,000 clones, and over 65% of those were seen once. The ten largest clones capture approximately 1.4% of the sample. The material sequenced was PBMCs. Every receptor here comes from a man between 40 and 49 years old in good health and CMV-seronegative.

The V call is TRBV7-3, the J call TRBJ2-7; 8 nucleotides align to TRBD2. This CDR3 comprises 16 residues. CDR1 is SGHTA and CDR2 is FQGTGA in the germline V gene. With V trimmed by 3 bases and J by 5 bases, 12 bases remained unmatched. The DNA for the CDR3 is TGTGCCAGCAGCTTTCTCCTAAGCGGGGGTCGTAACGAGCAGTACTTC. Its protein product is CASSFLLSGGRNEQYF.

This clone occurred once. The chain has TRBV19 and TRBJ1-2, with 8 bases aligning to TRBD1. V was clipped by 3 bases and J by 4 bases; unmatched bases: 13. The CDR3 sequence is 17 residues long. Germline CDR1 LNHDA, CDR2 SQIVND (reference sequence). DNA of the CDR3: TGTGCCAGTAGTATCTCCTTCCTGACAGGGGTCCTCTATGGCTACACCTTC. It specifies CASSISFLTGVLYGYTF.

A few counts support this clone. This chain links TRBV7-9 with TRBJ2-1, with D perhaps TRBD2 (5 bases). The germline CDR1 and CDR2 sequences are SEHNR and FQNEAQ (reference sequence). The CDR3 is 15 amino acids. The V gene lost 1 base and the J gene lost 8 bases, with 15 bases spanning the gap. The CDR3: CASSLVGGPWDEQFF. The CDR3 nucleotides read TGTGCCAGCAGCTTAGTAGGCGGGCCCTGGGATGAGCAGTTCTTC.

The V gene is TRBV5-1, the J gene TRBJ2-1, with TRBD1 matching 9 bases. This CDR3 is 15 amino acids long. V lost 4 bases, J lost 4 bases, and 6 bases stayed unmatched. CDR1 is SGHRS, CDR2 YFSETQ, per germline. CDR3 residues: CASSLGQGSYNEQFF. In DNA, the CDR3 is TGCGCCAGCAGCCTGGGACAGGGATCATACAATGAGCAGTTCTTC.

This chain links TRBV6-6 with TRBJ2-1, with TRBD1 matching over 8 bases. Trimming cost V 6 bases and J 5 bases; bases outside gene matches: 9. Germline V gene sequence: CDR1 MNHNY, CDR2 SVGAGI (reference sequence). This CDR3 is 15 amino acids long. The CDR3 DNA reads TGTGCCAGCAGCTGGCCGGGACAGGATCACAATGAGCAGTTCTTC. Amino acids: CASSWPGQDHNEQFF.

J is TRBJ2-2 and V is TRBV11-2, with D uncertain. Germline V CDR1 and CDR2: SGHAT, FQNNGV. The CDR3 consists of 14 residues. Trimming removed 1 base at V and 4 bases at J, with 7 bases between. CDR3 DNA sequence: TGTGCCAGCAGCTTAGCGTCTAGCACCGGGGAGCTGTTTTTT. Its translation: CASSLASSTGELFF.

This chain links TRBV5-6 with TRBJ2-7; no clear D. The V gene's germline CDR1 is SGHDT and CDR2 YYEEEE. The CDR3 runs 13 residues. V was cut by 1 base and J by 5 bases, with 10 bases left in between. This chain's CDR3 is CASSLTTSHEQYF. The CDR3 DNA sequence: TGTGCCAGCAGCTTGACTACTTCCCACGAGCAGTACTTC.

The chain links TRBV6-6 to TRBJ2-7, with D possibly TRBD2 on 6 matching bases. This CDR3 is 15 amino acids long. The germline CDR1 and CDR2 sequences are MNHNY and SVGAGI (reference sequence). V dropped 5 bases and J dropped 2 bases, with 16 bases sitting between them. For the CDR3, the DNA is TGTGCCAGCAGTCCTACGAATAGCGGAGCCTACGAGCAGTACTTC. Protein sequence: CASSPTNSGAYEQYF.

This clone has a single count. The V call is TRBV27, the J call TRBJ2-7; 9 bases align to TRBD2. Per germline, CDR1 MNHEY and CDR2 SMNVEV (reference sequence). V dropped 5 bases and J dropped 0; count of bases not matched to a gene: 5. The length of the CDR3 is 15 residues. The CDR3 bases are TGTGCCAGCAGTCTAGCGGGATCAAGCTCCTACGAGCAGTACTTC. This translates into CASSLAGSSSYEQYF.

V usage is TRBV4-2 and J usage is TRBJ1-2, with D perhaps TRBD1 (5 bases). The V gene's germline CDR1 is LGHNA and CDR2 YNFKEQ. This CDR3 contains 15 residues. Trimming took 1 base from V and 0 from J, leaving 9 bases between them. CDR3 bases: TGTGCCAGCAGCCAAGGGACACTTTCTAACTATGGCTACACCTTC. Translating it yields CASSQGTLSNYGYTF.

The rearrangement links TRBV7-2 to TRBJ1-4; 9 bases match TRBD1. The CDR3 sequence is 15 residues long. Germline lookup yields CDR1 SGHTA and CDR2 FQGNSA. V was clipped by 5 bases and J by 3 bases; unmatched bases: 4. CDR3 loop: CASSLGTGSNEKLFF. The CDR3 DNA reads as TGTGCCAGCAGCCTGGGGACAGGGTCTAATGAAAAACTGTTTTTT.

The chain links TRBV5-4 to TRBJ2-1; 8 bases match TRBD1. J was trimmed by 8 bases and V by 4 bases; bases with no gene match: 14. The germline gives CDR1 SGHNT, CDR2 YYREEE (reference sequence). This CDR3 has 16 residues. DNA for the CDR3: TGTGCCAGCAGCGCCTCCGGGACAGGTCGTTTGGATGAGCAGTTCTTC. Its protein product is CASSASGTGRLDEQFF.

The chain has TRBV6-1 and TRBJ2-2, with TRBD2 identical over 7 bases. Germline CDR1 reads MNHNS; CDR2 reads SASEGT. Unmatched junction bases numbered 12, after V lost 1 base and J lost 4 bases. The CDR3 is 18 amino acids. The CDR3 here is CASSEGHGLAAVTGELFF. In nucleotides, the CDR3 is TGTGCCAGCAGTGAAGGTCACGGTCTAGCGGCCGTCACCGGGGAGCTGTTTTTT.

This clone appeared once. The V and J genes are TRBV6-5 and TRBJ2-2; D may be TRBD1 (6 bases). The V gene's germline CDR1 is MNHEY and CDR2 SVGAGI. CDR3 length equals 14 residues. The germline V and J ends were trimmed by 6 bases and 0 bases, with 8 bases remaining between them. The CDR3 reads CASRGTPNTGELFF. The CDR3 nucleotides read TGTGCCAGCAGGGGGACACCGAACACCGGGGAGCTGTTTTTT.

This sequence joins TRBV2 and TRBJ2-7, with a possible D match to TRBD1 (5 bases). Germline CDR1 reads SNHLY; CDR2 reads FYNNEI. The V gene lost 3 bases and the J gene lost 3 bases, with 15 bases spanning the gap. The CDR3 consists of 15 residues. The CDR3 bases are TGTGCCAGCAGTGATAGGGGCCAGCTGTTCTACGAGCAGTACTTC. It codes for CASSDRGQLFYEQYF.